This TCR beta chain was sequenced in a study of regulatory T cells in long-lasting Graves disease. Study conclusions and caveats: Possibly, accuracy suffered from the small sample size. More public clonotypes were shared by persistent patients (around 3,000) than by new patients (about 970).

The time point: persistent/refractory GD, antithyroid drugs over 5 years with positive TRAb. RNA isolated from PBMCs was used to make the TCR library. The guidelines of the American Thyroid Association were the basis for diagnosing Graves' disease. Arm-PCR of CDR3 regions and iRepertoire HTBI primers were the basis on which TCR beta libraries were built. Each CDR3 protein is one row after TCRdb ran MiXCR on the multiplex PCR reads. This sample yields 700,000 or so distinct CDR3 sequences, of which 30% are seen a single time; around 42% belongs to the top ten. The length of the CDR3 is 16 residues. Trimming pared 4 bases from V and 2 bases from J, leaving 15 bases between. The germline V gene has CDR1 SQVTM and CDR2 ANQGSEA. To note about this clonotype: Its specificity is unknown.

This receptor was identified in a female donor with Graves disease. Sequencing was performed on peripheral blood mononuclear cells (PBMCs), taken when the disease was refractory, from a patient treated with antithyroid drugs. This chain connects TRBV29-1 to TRBJ2-6, with D maybe TRBD2 (5 bases). This chain's CDR3 is CSVVRDANPGANVLTF. The CDR3, as DNA: TGCAGCGTTGTTCGGGATGCGAATCCTGGGGCCAACGTCCTGACTTTC.